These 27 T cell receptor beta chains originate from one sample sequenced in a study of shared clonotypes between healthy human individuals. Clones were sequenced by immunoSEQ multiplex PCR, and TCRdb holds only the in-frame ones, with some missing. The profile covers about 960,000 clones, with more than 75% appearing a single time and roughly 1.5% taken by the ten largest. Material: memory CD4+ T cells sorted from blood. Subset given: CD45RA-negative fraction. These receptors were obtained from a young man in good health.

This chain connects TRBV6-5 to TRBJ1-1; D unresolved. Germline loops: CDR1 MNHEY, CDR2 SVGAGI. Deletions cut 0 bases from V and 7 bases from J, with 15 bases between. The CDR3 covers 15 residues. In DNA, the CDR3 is TGTGCCAGCAGTTACTCCGAGACATCTTACGGTGAAGCTTTCTTT. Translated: CASSYSETSYGEAFF.

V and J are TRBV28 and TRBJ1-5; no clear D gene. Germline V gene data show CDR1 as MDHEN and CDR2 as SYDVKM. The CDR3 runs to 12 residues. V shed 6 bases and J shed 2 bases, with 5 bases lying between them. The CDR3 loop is CASRSGNQPQHF. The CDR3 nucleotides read TGTGCCAGCAGGTCAGGCAATCAGCCCCAGCATTTT.

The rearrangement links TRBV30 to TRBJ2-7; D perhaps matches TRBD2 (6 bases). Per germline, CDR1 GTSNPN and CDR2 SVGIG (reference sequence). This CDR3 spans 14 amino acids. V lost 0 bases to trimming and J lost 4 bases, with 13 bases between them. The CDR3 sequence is CAWSVPGGTYEQYF. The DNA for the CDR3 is TGTGCCTGGAGTGTGCCCGGGGGAACGTACGAGCAGTACTTC.

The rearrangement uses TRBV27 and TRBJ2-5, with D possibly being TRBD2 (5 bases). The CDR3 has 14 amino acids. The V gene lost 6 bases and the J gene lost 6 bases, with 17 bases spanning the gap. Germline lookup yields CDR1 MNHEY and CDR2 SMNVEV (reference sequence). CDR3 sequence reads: CASSPATGSKTQYF. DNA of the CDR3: TGTGCCAGCAGCCCAGCGACGGGGTCTAAGACCCAGTACTTC.

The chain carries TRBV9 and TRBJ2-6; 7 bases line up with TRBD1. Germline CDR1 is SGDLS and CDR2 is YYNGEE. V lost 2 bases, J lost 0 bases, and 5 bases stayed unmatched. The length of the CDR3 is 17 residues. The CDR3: CASSVTGMVSGANVLTF. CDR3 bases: TGTGCCAGCAGCGTGACAGGGATGGTCTCTGGGGCCAACGTCCTGACTTTC.

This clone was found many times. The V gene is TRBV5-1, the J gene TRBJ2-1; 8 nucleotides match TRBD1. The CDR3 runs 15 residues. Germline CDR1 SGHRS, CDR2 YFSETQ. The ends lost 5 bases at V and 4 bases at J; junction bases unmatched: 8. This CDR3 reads CASRSAGQGYNEQFF. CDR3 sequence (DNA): TGCGCCAGCAGATCCGCCGGACAGGGATACAATGAGCAGTTCTTC.

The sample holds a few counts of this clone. CDR3 nucleotides: TGTGCCAGCAGCACTGCCCTAGCGAATCAGGGGGAGACCCAGTACTTC. It encodes CASSTALANQGETQYF. The rearrangement links TRBV5-4 to TRBJ2-5, with D possibly called TRBD1 or TRBD2 (6 bases each). Per the germline V gene, CDR1 is SGHNT and CDR2 is YYREEE (reference sequence). V gave up 4 bases and J gave up 5 bases, with 21 bases separating them. The CDR3 has 16 amino acids.

CDR3 sequence (DNA): TGTGCCAGCAGCTTGGAGACAGGGAGCAATCAGCCCCAGCATTTT. It is translated as CASSLETGSNQPQHF. This rearrangement joins TRBV5-4 to TRBJ1-5; TRBD1 agrees at 7 bases. Losses at the gene ends were 0 bases for V and 1 base for J; bases not matched to a gene: 1. The CDR3 length is 15 residues. Per the germline V gene, CDR1 is SGHNT and CDR2 is YYREEE (reference sequence).

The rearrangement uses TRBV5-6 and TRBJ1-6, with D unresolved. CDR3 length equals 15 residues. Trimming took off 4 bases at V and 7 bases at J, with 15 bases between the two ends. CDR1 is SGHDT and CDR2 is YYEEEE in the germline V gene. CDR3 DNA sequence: TGTGCCAGCAGCAGCTTCCCCGGGCCCAATTCACCCCTCCACTTT. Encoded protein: CASSSFPGPNSPLHF. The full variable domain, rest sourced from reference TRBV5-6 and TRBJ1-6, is DAGVTQSPTHLIKTRGQQVTLRCSPKSGHDTVSWYQQALGQGPQFIFQYYEEEERQRGNFPDRFSGHQFPNYSSELNVNALLLGDSALYLCASSSFPGPNSPLHFGNGTRLTVT.

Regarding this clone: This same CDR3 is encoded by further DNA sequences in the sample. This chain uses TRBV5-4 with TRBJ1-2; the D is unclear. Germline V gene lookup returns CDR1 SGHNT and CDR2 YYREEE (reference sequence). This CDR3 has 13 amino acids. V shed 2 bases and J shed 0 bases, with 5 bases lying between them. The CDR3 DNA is TGTGCCAGCAGCTTAGACTCTAACTATGGCTACACCTTC. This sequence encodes CASSLDSNYGYTF.

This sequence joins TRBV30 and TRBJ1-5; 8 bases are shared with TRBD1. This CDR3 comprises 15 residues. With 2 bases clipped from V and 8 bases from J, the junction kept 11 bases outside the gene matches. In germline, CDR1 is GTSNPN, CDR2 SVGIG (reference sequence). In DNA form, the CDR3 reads TGTGCCTGGAGTTCGGTACAGGGGGTTTCGGAGCCCCAGCATTTT. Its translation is CAWSSVQGVSEPQHF.

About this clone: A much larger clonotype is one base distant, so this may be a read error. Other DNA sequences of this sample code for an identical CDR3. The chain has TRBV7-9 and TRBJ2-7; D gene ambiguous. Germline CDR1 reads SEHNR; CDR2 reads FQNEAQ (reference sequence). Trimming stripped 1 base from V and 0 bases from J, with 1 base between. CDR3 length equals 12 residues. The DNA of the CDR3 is TGTGCCAGCAGCTTAGGCTCCTACGAGCAGTACTTC. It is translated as CASSLGSYEQYF.

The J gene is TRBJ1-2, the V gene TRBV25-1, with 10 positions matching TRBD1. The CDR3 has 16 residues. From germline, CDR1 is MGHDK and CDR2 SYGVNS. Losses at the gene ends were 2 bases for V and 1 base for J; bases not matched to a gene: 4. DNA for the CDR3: TGTGCCAGCAGTGAACCCGGGACAGGGGTTAACTATGGCTACACCTTC. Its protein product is CASSEPGTGVNYGYTF.

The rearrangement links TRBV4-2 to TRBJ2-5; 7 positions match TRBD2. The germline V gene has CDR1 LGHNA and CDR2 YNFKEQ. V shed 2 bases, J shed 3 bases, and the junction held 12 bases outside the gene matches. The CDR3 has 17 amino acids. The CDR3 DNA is TGTGCCAGCAGCCAAAGCCCTGCGGCTAGCGGAAAAGAGACCCAGTACTTC. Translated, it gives CASSQSPAASGKETQYF.

The CDR3 region has the DNA TGCGCCAGCAGCCAAGAAGGACAGGGACATAATGAAAAACTGTTTTTT. Translation: CASSQEGQGHNEKLFF. The chain links TRBV4-1 to TRBJ1-4; 8 nucleotides agree with TRBD1. Trimming at V came to 0 bases and at J to 4 bases, leaving 4 bases not matched to a gene. The CDR3 loop spans 16 amino acids. Germline lookup yields CDR1 MGHRA and CDR2 YSYEKL.

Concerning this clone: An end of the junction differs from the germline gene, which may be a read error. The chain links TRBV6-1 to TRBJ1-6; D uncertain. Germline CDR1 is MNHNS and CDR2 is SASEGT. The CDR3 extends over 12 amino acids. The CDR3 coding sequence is TGTGCCAGCAGTGAAGCTATGATAGGGAGGATGTTT. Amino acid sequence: CASSEAMIGRMF.

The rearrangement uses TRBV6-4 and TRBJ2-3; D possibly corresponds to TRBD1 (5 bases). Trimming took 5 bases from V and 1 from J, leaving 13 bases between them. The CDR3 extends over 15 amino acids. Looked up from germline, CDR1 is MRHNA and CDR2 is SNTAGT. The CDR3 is CASSPQGTGTDTQYF. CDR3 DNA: TGTGCCAGCAGTCCCCAGGGCACGGGCACAGATACGCAGTATTTT.

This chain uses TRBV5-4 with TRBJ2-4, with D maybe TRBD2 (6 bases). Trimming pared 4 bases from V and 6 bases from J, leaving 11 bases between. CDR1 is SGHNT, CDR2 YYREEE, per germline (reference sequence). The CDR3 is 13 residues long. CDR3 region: CASSPGSANIQYF. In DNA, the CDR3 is TGTGCCAGCAGCCCCGGGAGTGCAAACATTCAGTACTTC.

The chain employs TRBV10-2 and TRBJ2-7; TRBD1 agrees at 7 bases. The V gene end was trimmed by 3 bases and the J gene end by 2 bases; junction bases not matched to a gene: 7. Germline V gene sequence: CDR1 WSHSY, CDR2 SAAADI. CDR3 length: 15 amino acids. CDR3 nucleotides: TGCGCCAGCAGTGATGGGGACAGACCACCCTACGAGCAGTACTTC. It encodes CASSDGDRPPYEQYF.

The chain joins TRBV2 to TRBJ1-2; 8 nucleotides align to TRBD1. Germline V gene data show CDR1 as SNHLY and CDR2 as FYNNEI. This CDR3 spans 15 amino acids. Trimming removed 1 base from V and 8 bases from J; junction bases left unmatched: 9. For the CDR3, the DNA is TGTGCCAGCAGTGAAGAAGCAGGGGGCTTATTAGGCTACACCTTC. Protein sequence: CASSEEAGGLLGYTF.

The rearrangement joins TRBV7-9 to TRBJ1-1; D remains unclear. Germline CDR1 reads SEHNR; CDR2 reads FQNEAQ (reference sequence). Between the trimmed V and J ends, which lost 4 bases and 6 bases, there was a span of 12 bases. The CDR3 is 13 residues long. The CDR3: CASSYDGKAEAFF. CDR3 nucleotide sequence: TGTGCCAGCAGCTATGATGGTAAGGCTGAAGCTTTCTTT.

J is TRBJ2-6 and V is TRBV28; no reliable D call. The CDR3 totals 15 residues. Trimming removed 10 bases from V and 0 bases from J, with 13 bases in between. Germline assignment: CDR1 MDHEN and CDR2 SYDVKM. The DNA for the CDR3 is TGTGCCACCTGCCCCAGCCTCTCTGGGGCCAACGTCCTGACTTTC. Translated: CATCPSLSGANVLTF.

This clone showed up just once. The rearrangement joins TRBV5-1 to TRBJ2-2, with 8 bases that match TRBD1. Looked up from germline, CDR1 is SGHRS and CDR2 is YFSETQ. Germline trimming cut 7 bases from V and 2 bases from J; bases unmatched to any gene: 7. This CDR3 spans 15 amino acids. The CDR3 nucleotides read TGCGCCAGCTCCGGACAGGGAGGAAACACCGGGGAGCTGTTTTTT. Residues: CASSGQGGNTGELFF. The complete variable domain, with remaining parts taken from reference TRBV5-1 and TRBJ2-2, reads KAGVTQTPRYLIKTRGQQVTLSCSPISGHRSVSWYQQTPGQGLQFLFEYFSETQRNKGNFPGRFSGRQFSNSRSEMNVSTLELGDSALYLCASSGQGGNTGELFFGEGSRLTVL.

The CDR3 DNA follows: TGTGCCTGGAGTGACCCTCCCGGGACAGGGAATGAGCAGTTCTTC. It yields the protein CAWSDPPGTGNEQFF. The chain has TRBV30 and TRBJ2-1; 9 bases align to TRBD1. The V gene's germline CDR1 is GTSNPN and CDR2 SVGIG (reference sequence). J lost 7 bases, V lost 1 base, and 8 bases had no gene match. This CDR3 is built from 15 residues.

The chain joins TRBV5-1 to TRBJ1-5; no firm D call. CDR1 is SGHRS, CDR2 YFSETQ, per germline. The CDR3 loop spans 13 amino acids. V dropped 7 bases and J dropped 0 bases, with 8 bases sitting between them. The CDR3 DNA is TGCGCCAGCGCGGAGGATAGCAATCAGCCCCAGCATTTT. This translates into CASAEDSNQPQHF.

The CDR3 DNA sequence: TGTGCCAGCAGCTTAGGGTTCCGAAGGGGAGCAGATACGCAGTATTTT. Its translation: CASSLGFRRGADTQYF. This chain joins TRBV7-2 and TRBJ2-3; TRBD1 or TRBD2 may be the D gene (5 bases each). Germline V gene lookup returns CDR1 SGHTA and CDR2 FQGNSA. CDR3 length: 16 amino acids. The ends were cut back, 1 base at V and 4 bases at J, with 15 bases in the middle.

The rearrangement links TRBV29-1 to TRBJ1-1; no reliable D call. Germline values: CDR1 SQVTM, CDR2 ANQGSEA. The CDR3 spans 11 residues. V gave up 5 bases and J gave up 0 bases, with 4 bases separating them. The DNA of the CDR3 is TGCAGCGTTATCCTGAACACTGAAGCTTTCTTT. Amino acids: CSVILNTEAFF. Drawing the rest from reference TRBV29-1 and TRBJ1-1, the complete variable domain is SAVISQKPSRDICQRGTSLTIQCQVDSQVTMMFWYRQQPGQSLTLIATANQGSEATYESGFVIDKFPISRPNLTFSTLTVSNMSPEDSSIYLCSVILNTEAFFGQGTRLTVV.